This passage covers 32 T cell receptor beta chains from one sample sequenced in a study of T-cell reconstitution after alpha-beta-depleted transplantation in children (dated by TCRdb to about 2016). The library came from PCR. Sequencer: Illumina HiSeq 2500. To normalize quantification of the TCRbeta repertoire, the TCR libraries were built with molecular barcoding that relied on unique molecular identifiers. The public reads were reprocessed in TCRdb via fastp at Q25 and MiXCR, keeping in-frame beta chains. One record per CDR3 amino acid sequence lists the most common genes and DNA. Recorded for this sample are about 600,000 distinct CDR3 sequences; roughly a tenth of them occurred a single time. The ten largest clones represent roughly 4% of the sample. The sequences come from PBMCs from the stem cell graft donor, collected from the stem cell graft. The receptors were sampled from a human donor who donated a stem cell graft to a child with acute myeloid leukemia.

This clonotype occurred a few times. The CDR3 DNA sequence: TGTGCCAGCAGGCTAGCGGGAGCTAGGGATGAGCAGTTCTTC. Translation gives CASRLAGARDEQFF. This rearrangement joins TRBV6-2 or TRBV6-3 to TRBJ2-1; TRBD2 matches 10 bases. Germline loops: CDR1 MNHEY, CDR2 SVGEGT. This CDR3 region has 14 residues. V trimming: 6 bases; J trimming: 8 bases; junction bases outside the gene matches: 7.

This clonotype appeared many times. The rearrangement uses TRBV6-2 or TRBV6-3 and TRBJ2-7, with a weak D call TRBD1 (6 bases). Germline assignment: CDR1 MNHEY and CDR2 SVGEGT. V was cut by 4 bases and J by 5 bases, with 24 bases left in between. The CDR3 sequence is 17 residues long. As DNA, the CDR3 is TGTGCCAGCAGTTTTCTACTCGGACAGCAGGGGCAACACGAGCAGTACTTC. Translation gives CASSFLLGQQGQHEQYF.

The sample holds a few counts of this clonotype. The chain is built from TRBV30 and TRBJ2-3; no clear D. V was pared by 0 bases and J by 1 base, with 5 bases between. The CDR3 contains 13 residues. Germline V gene lookup returns CDR1 GTSNPN and CDR2 SVGIG (reference sequence). The CDR3 here is CAWSVLRTDTQYF. The CDR3 nucleotides are TGTGCCTGGAGTGTACTACGCACAGATACGCAGTATTTT.

In its sample, this clonotype was seen a few times. The genes are TRBV20-1 and TRBJ2-1, with TRBD2 matching over 14 bases. This CDR3 contains 17 residues. Trimming at V came to 0 bases and at J to 8 bases, leaving 9 bases not matched to a gene. CDR1 is DFQATT and CDR2 is SNEGSKA in the germline V gene (reference sequence). The CDR3 protein is CSARDLLGTSGSDEQFF. The CDR3 DNA reads TGCAGTGCTAGAGACCTCCTGGGGACTAGCGGGAGCGATGAGCAGTTCTTC.

This clonotype was counted ten times or more. The chain uses TRBV12-5 and TRBJ2-3, with 7 positions matching TRBD1. V trimming: 7 bases; J trimming: 2 bases; junction bases outside the gene matches: 6. This CDR3 has 14 amino acids. Germline loops: CDR1 LGHNT, CDR2 FRNRAP. The CDR3 region has the DNA TGTGCTAGTGCCTACAGGGGAAACACAGATACGCAGTATTTT. It encodes CASAYRGNTDTQYF.

Ten or more counts support this clonotype. The rearrangement joins TRBV24-1 to TRBJ2-1; 11 nucleotides align to TRBD2. Germline CDR1 reads KGHDR; CDR2 reads SFDVKD. This CDR3 spans 16 amino acids. The V segment lost 4 bases and the J segment 8 bases; nucleotides outside the gene matches: 9. CDR3 region: CATSEATSGSNYEQFF. CDR3 bases: TGTGCCACCAGTGAAGCAACTAGCGGGAGTAACTATGAGCAGTTCTTC.

As for this clonotype: A read error may be the cause here, since a much bigger clone is one base away. V usage is TRBV10-3 and J usage is TRBJ2-1; 8 bases align to TRBD2. With 7 bases clipped from V and 15 bases from J, the junction kept 8 bases outside the gene matches. The CDR3 spans 11 residues. CDR1 is ENHRY, CDR2 SYGVKD, per germline. This chain's CDR3 is CAIKRESVLFF. The CDR3 coding sequence is TGTGCCATCAAGCGGGAGAGTGTGCTGTTCTTC.

This chain uses TRBV2 with TRBJ1-1; D is unclear. The CDR3 consists of 13 residues. V dropped 7 bases and J dropped 0 bases, with 9 bases sitting between them. Germline assignment: CDR1 SNHLY and CDR2 FYNNEI. The CDR3 region has the DNA TGTGCCAGCACTACCTCCTTGAACACTGAAGCTTTCTTT. This codes for CASTTSLNTEAFF.

This clonotype was observed many times. The V gene is TRBV11-2, the J gene TRBJ2-5, with 10 bases fitting TRBD2. The CDR3 loop spans 14 amino acids. V was pared by 6 bases and J by 3 bases, with 4 bases of the junction left unmatched. The germline V gene has CDR1 SGHAT and CDR2 FQNNGV. The CDR3 nucleotides read TGTGCCAGCAGTTACGGACTAGCGGAAGAGACCCAGTACTTC. It yields the protein CASSYGLAEETQYF.

On this clonotype: A junction boundary mismatches the germline segment, possibly from a read error. The rearrangement uses TRBV20-1 and TRBJ2-1; TRBD2 matches at 12 bases. There are 16 residues in the CDR3. Germline V gene lookup returns CDR1 DFQATT and CDR2 SNEGSKA (reference sequence). The DNA of the CDR3 is TGCTGTGCTAGAGATTTGTCTAGCGGGAGGGAAGGCGAGCAGTTCTTC. It translates to CCARDLSSGREGEQFF.

This clonotype was seen a few times. The chain joins TRBV5-1 to TRBJ1-4, with a possible D match to TRBD1 (5 bases). The germline V and J ends were trimmed by 4 bases and 1 base, with 20 bases remaining between them. Germline assignment: CDR1 SGHRS and CDR2 YFSETQ. This CDR3 region has 18 residues. This CDR3 reads CASSSGAKGQLTNEKLFF. The CDR3 DNA follows: TGCGCCAGCAGCAGTGGGGCGAAAGGACAACTAACTAATGAAAAACTGTTTTTT.

This clonotype appeared a few times. The chain joins TRBV20-1 to TRBJ2-5; D is possibly TRBD1 (6 bases). This CDR3 is 16 amino acids long. Between the trimmed V and J ends, which lost 5 bases and 0 bases, there was a span of 19 bases. Germline CDR1 reads DFQATT; CDR2 reads SNEGSKA (reference sequence). In DNA form, the CDR3 reads TGCAGTGCTGTCTCCGTAGACAGGTCGTACCAAGAGACCCAGTACTTC. This encodes CSAVSVDRSYQETQYF.

The chain combines TRBV4-2 with TRBJ1-1; D possibly corresponds to TRBD1 (5 bases). V was clipped by 0 bases and J by 5 bases, with 10 bases between them. Germline CDR1 and CDR2: LGHNA and YNFKEQ. The CDR3 has 14 residues. The CDR3 sequence: CASSQDGGWTEAFF. The CDR3 nucleotides read TGTGCCAGCAGCCAAGATGGGGGGTGGACTGAAGCTTTCTTT.

This clonotype came up many times. The rearrangement links TRBV15 to TRBJ2-5; tentatively, D is TRBD1 (6 bases). V was trimmed by 1 base and J by 4 bases, leaving 10 bases between them. From germline, CDR1 is LNHNV and CDR2 YYDKDF (reference sequence). The CDR3 has 14 amino acids. The CDR3 region is CATSRGQASETQYF. CDR3 nucleotides: TGTGCCACCAGCAGAGGACAGGCGTCAGAGACCCAGTACTTC.

This clonotype was found a few times. This chain uses TRBV10-3 with TRBJ1-5, with D unresolved. This CDR3 spans 12 amino acids. Trimming cost V 0 bases and J 12 bases, with 9 bases left between them. Per germline, CDR1 ENHRY and CDR2 SYGVKD. The CDR3 region has the DNA TGTGCCATCAGTGAGTCGAATGGGCACCAGCATTTT. This encodes CAISESNGHQHF.

Worth noting for this clonotype: Given a much more abundant clone one base away, this may be a read error. The chain uses TRBV28 and TRBJ1-5; 7 positions match TRBD1. Germline CDR1 and CDR2: MDHEN and SYDVKM. The CDR3 loop spans 13 amino acids. The CDR3: CASSDRAIQAQHF. The CDR3 DNA reads as TGTGCCAGCTCAGACAGGGCGATTCAGGCCCAGCATTTT. Full variable domain (missing parts from reference TRBV28 and TRBJ1-5): DVKVTQSSRYLVKRTGEKVFLECVQDMDHENMFWYRQDPGLGLRLIYFSYDVKMKEKGDIPEGYSVSREKKERFSLILESASTNQTSMYLCASSDRAIQAQHFGDGTRLSIL.

This clonotype was counted at least ten times. The V call is TRBV29-1, the J call TRBJ2-3; 9 nucleotides match TRBD2. This CDR3 has 15 residues. Per the germline V gene, CDR1 is SQVTM and CDR2 is ANQGSEA. Trimming at V came to 7 bases and at J to 3 bases, leaving 11 bases not matched to a gene. The CDR3 DNA is TGCAGCGGTTGGGTCTCTAGCGGGATTACAGATACGCAGTATTTT. Translation gives CSGWVSSGITDTQYF.

This clonotype was detected many times. The rearrangement uses TRBV6-5 and TRBJ1-1; unclear D gene. This CDR3 is 14 amino acids long. In germline, CDR1 is MNHEY, CDR2 SVGAGI. The germline V and J ends were trimmed by 4 bases and 5 bases, with 14 bases remaining between them. The CDR3 DNA is TGTGCCAGCAGTTCCCCTCCGTCAGGAACTGAAGCTTTCTTT. It is translated as CASSSPPSGTEAFF.

There are a few counts of this clonotype. The chain combines TRBV15 with TRBJ2-1; 13 bases line up with TRBD2. CDR1 and CDR2 from the germline V gene are LNHNV and YYDKDF (reference sequence). J gave up 3 bases and V 2 bases, and 4 bases lay outside the gene matches. The CDR3 loop spans 17 amino acids. CDR3 in amino acids: CATSRLGTSGIYNEQFF. The CDR3 DNA reads as TGTGCCACCAGCAGACTTGGGACTAGCGGGATCTACAATGAGCAGTTCTTC.

The sample holds a few counts of this clonotype. The genes are TRBV29-1 and TRBJ2-5; D gene ambiguous. CDR3 length: 12 residues. In germline, CDR1 is SQVTM, CDR2 ANQGSEA. Trimming shortened V by 4 bases and J by 2 bases, and 8 bases separated the two germline ends. Here the CDR3 DNA reads TGCAGCGTTGTCCGGCAACAAGAGACCCAGTACTTC. This gives the protein CSVVRQQETQYF.

The CDR3 loop is CASSGETGELFF. CDR3 coding DNA: TGTGCCAGCAGTGGAGAAACCGGGGAGCTGTTTTTT. V and J are TRBV2 and TRBJ2-2; D ambiguous. This CDR3 region has 12 residues. The V end lost 4 bases, the J end lost 5 bases, and 5 bases lay between the germline ends. Germline lookup yields CDR1 SNHLY and CDR2 FYNNEI.

V usage is TRBV28 and J usage is TRBJ2-5, with 12 bases aligning to TRBD2. Germline CDR1 and CDR2: MDHEN and SYDVKM. Unmatched junction bases numbered 7, after V lost 5 bases and J lost 3 bases. There are 16 residues in the CDR3. The CDR3 spells CASSPPSGRAEETQYF. The CDR3 DNA sequence: TGTGCCAGCAGTCCCCCTAGCGGGAGGGCCGAAGAGACCCAGTACTTC.

This clonotype was recorded many times. The genes are TRBV12-3 or TRBV12-4 and TRBJ2-7, with a tentative D call TRBD2 (6 bases). V gave up 5 bases and J gave up 3 bases, with 11 bases separating them. This CDR3 is built from 13 residues. CDR3 residues: CASSLGRLYEQYF. CDR3 bases: TGTGCCAGCAGTCTAGGGAGGCTCTACGAGCAGTACTTC.

The rearrangement links TRBV28 to TRBJ2-7; perhaps TRBD1 as D (6 bases). The CDR3 is 14 residues long. In germline, CDR1 is MDHEN, CDR2 SYDVKM. V lost 6 bases and J lost 2, with 14 bases in between. DNA of the CDR3: TGTGCCAGCAGACCTTACAGGGCCCCCTACGAGCAGTACTTC. This sequence encodes CASRPYRAPYEQYF.

This clonotype was seen a handful of times. The genes are TRBV9 and TRBJ1-2; 9 nucleotides agree with TRBD1. From germline, CDR1 is SGDLS and CDR2 YYNGEE. Trimming took 3 bases from V and 8 from J; bases not matched to a gene: 8. This CDR3 has 14 residues. The CDR3 here is CASSASGTGKGYTF. CDR3 nucleotides: TGTGCCAGCAGCGCCTCGGGGACAGGGAAAGGCTACACCTTC.

The chain links TRBV20-1 to TRBJ1-4; 7 nucleotides line up with TRBD1. CDR3 length: 15 amino acids. V lost 3 bases to trimming and J lost 5 bases; unmatched junction nucleotides: 9. Germline values: CDR1 DFQATT, CDR2 SNEGSKA (reference sequence). The CDR3 nucleotides are TGCAGTGCTAGCCTATGGAGGGGGCAAAATGAAAAACTGTTTTTT. Encoded protein: CSASLWRGQNEKLFF.

This clonotype has more than one count but fewer than ten. The chain recombines TRBV6-1 with TRBJ1-4; 10 bases line up with TRBD1. CDR3 length: 16 amino acids. V lost 7 bases and J lost 6; bases outside the gene matches: 11. Germline CDR1 MNHNS, CDR2 SASEGT. CDR3 nucleotide sequence: TGTGCCAGCAAAAACGACGGGGACAGGGGTTATGAAAAACTGTTTTTT. Protein: CASKNDGDRGYEKLFF.

The J gene is TRBJ1-6, the V gene TRBV7-2; unclear D gene. The CDR3 runs 13 residues. The ends were cut back, 5 bases at V and 10 bases at J, with 12 bases in the middle. The germline V gene has CDR1 SGHTA and CDR2 FQGNSA. The CDR3 region has the DNA TGTGCCAGCAGCCTCAGAGAAAGATCACCCCTCCACTTT. It codes for CASSLRERSPLHF.

This clonotype came up many times. This chain uses TRBV5-6 with TRBJ1-1; D unclear. This CDR3 comprises 15 residues. Between the trimmed V and J ends, which lost 1 base and 6 bases, there was a span of 16 bases. The germline gives CDR1 SGHDT, CDR2 YYEEEE. CDR3 nucleotide sequence: TGTGCCAGCAGCTTGAGACCGGGAGGCAGCGCTGAAGCTTTCTTT. Translated, it gives CASSLRPGGSAEAFF.

The chain employs TRBV9 and TRBJ2-7, with 7 bases that match TRBD1. The CDR3 is made up of 15 amino acids. Per the germline V gene, CDR1 is SGDLS and CDR2 is YYNGEE. With 1 base clipped from V and 6 bases from J, the junction kept 10 bases outside the gene matches. This CDR3 is CASSVMGTASGEQYV. The CDR3, as DNA: TGTGCCAGCAGCGTAATGGGGACAGCCTCTGGCGAGCAGTACGTC.

This CDR3 is CSVEDGTGSGYTF. CDR3 DNA sequence: TGCAGCGTTGAAGATGGGACAGGCTCTGGCTACACCTTC. This chain joins TRBV29-1 and TRBJ1-2; 8 bases are shared with TRBD1. The V gene's germline CDR1 is SQVTM and CDR2 ANQGSEA. The CDR3 loop spans 13 amino acids. The V and J ends lost 0 bases and 7 bases, in that order; junction bases with no gene match: 4.

This clonotype was observed at least ten times. This chain links TRBV28 with TRBJ2-3, with D possibly being TRBD1 (6 bases). This CDR3 has 14 residues. Germline CDR1 MDHEN, CDR2 SYDVKM. Trimming pared 6 bases from V and 0 bases from J, leaving 10 bases between. CDR3 sequence reads: CASSRGDSTDTQYF. The CDR3 nucleotides are TGTGCCAGCAGCAGGGGAGATAGCACAGATACGCAGTATTTT.